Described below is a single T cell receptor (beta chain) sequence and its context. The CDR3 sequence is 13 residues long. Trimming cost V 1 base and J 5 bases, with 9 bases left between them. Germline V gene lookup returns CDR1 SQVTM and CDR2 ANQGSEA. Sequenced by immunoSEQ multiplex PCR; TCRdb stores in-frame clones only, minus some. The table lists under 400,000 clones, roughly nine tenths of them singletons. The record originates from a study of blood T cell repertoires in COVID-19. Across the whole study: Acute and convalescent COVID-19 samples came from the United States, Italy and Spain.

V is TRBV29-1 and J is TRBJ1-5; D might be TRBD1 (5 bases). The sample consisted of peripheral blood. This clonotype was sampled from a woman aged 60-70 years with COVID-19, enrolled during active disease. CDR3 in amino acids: CSVEADTDQPQHF. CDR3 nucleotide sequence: TGCAGCGTTGAAGCGGACACTGATCAGCCCCAGCATTTT.